These T cell receptor beta chains were read from a single sample in a study of response to subunit inactivated influenza vaccine. TCRdb independently ran MiXCR on the RT-PCR reads; one entry per CDR3 protein. Of around 170,000 distinct CDR3 sequences in the sample, 9.5% to 12% were seen once. The source material was CD8+ T cells sorted from PBMCs, sampled roughly 24 months after vaccination. These receptors all stem from a man aged 50-75 years who received an inactivated influenza vaccine. Both conserved end residues are part of each CDR3. The D gene is left open where the match is weak. The size of a clone is reported for some rows only, either as once, few or many, or as a class for expanded clones.

TRBV29-1	TRBD1	-	TRBJ2-5	TGCAGCGTTGAAGATCTTAGAGGACAGGGTCTGTCAGAGACCCAGTGCTTC	CSVEDLRGQGLSETQCF
TRBV6-2/TRBV6-3	-	-	TRBJ2-7	TGTGCCAGCAGCGGCGAGACAGGCTACGAGCAGTACTTC	CASSGETGYEQYF
TRBV12-3/TRBV12-4	-	-	TRBJ1-2	TGTGCCAGCAGTTTGAGTCAAGGTATTCCCTATGGCTACACCTTC	CASSLSQGIPYGYTF
TRBV14	-	many	TRBJ1-2	TGTGCCAGCAGTGAGGACAGTTCCTATGGCTACACCTTC	CASSEDSSYGYTF
TRBV14	TRBD2	few	TRBJ2-3	TGTGCCAGCAGCCAAGCCCATTCGCGGGACTACACAGATACGCAGTATTTT	CASSQAHSRDYTDTQYF
TRBV5-1	TRBD1	few	TRBJ2-7	TGCGCCAGCAGCGTTGGCCCCGGACAGGGGTTTCAAACCTACGAGCAGTACTTC	CASSVGPGQGFQTYEQYF
TRBV5-5	-	-	TRBJ2-1	TGTGCCAGCATCCCAGACAGTTCCTACAATGAGCAGTTCTTC	CASIPDSSYNEQFF
TRBV29-1	-	-	TRBJ2-1	TGCAGCGTTGAATTCCGAGATATGTACAATGAGCAGTTCTTC	CSVEFRDMYNEQFF
TRBV4-1	-	many	TRBJ1-2	TGCGCCAGCAGCCAAGAGGAAGATGGCTACACCTTC	CASSQEEDGYTF
TRBV7-2	-	few	TRBJ2-1	TGTGCCAGCAGCTTCGGGAGAAGCTCCTACAATGAGCAGTTCTTC	CASSFGRSSYNEQFF
TRBV7-9	-	-	TRBJ2-7	TGTGCCAGCAGCTTAGCGCCCGGGTTAGCCTACGAGCAGTACTTC	CASSLAPGLAYEQYF
TRBV7-6	-	many	TRBJ1-1	TGTGCCAGCAGCTCGGAGAGGGCGACTGAAGCTTTCTTT	CASSSERATEAFF
TRBV15	TRBD1	few	TRBJ2-5	TGTGCCACCAGGAGGGGGACAGGGGACCAAGAGACCCAGTACTTC	CATRRGTGDQETQYF
TRBV7-9	TRBD1	few	TRBJ2-7	TGTGCCAGCAGCGGTGACAGGGACTCCTACGAGCAGTACTTC	CASSGDRDSYEQYF
TRBV4-2	-	-	TRBJ2-3	TGTGCCAGCAGCCAAGATCTTGGGATTAGCACAGATACGCAGTATTTT	CASSQDLGISTDTQYF
TRBV3-1	-	-	TRBJ2-5	TGTGCCAGCAGCTACACGGGGAACGCCCAAGAGACCCAGTACTTC	CASSYTGNAQETQYF
TRBV28	TRBD2	-	TRBJ2-3	TGTGCCAGCAGTTTGACAGCGGGAGAGCTCACAGATACGCAGTATTTT	CASSLTAGELTDTQYF
TRBV7-6	-	-	TRBJ2-3	TGTGCCAGCAGCTCTGGTTGGGGGGCTGGGTCAGATACGCAGTATTTT	CASSSGWGAGSDTQYF
TRBV9	-	-	TRBJ2-1	TGTGCCAGCAGCATCCGGGGGAGCTCCTACAATGAGCAGTTCTTC	CASSIRGSSYNEQFF
TRBV6-5	-	few	TRBJ2-2	TGTGCCAGCAGTTACTTAGCGGAAAGACCCGGGGAGCTGTTTTTT	CASSYLAERPGELFF
TRBV4-3	TRBD1	few	TRBJ2-3	TGCGCCAGCAGCCACACAGACAGACAGGGGGCAGATACGCAGTATTTT	CASSHTDRQGADTQYF
TRBV6-2/TRBV6-3	-	few	TRBJ2-5	TGTGCCAGCAGTTATTTGATAAGTAACGGAGAGACCCAGTACTTC	CASSYLISNGETQYF
TRBV28	TRBD1	many	TRBJ2-7	TGTGCCAGCAGTTCATGGACAGGGGGTGGCGAGCAGTACTTC	CASSSWTGGGEQYF
TRBV12-3/TRBV12-4	-	many	TRBJ2-2	TGTGCCAGCACCCAGGGGTCCGGGGAGCTGTTTTTT	CASTQGSGELFF
TRBV12-3/TRBV12-4	TRBD1	few	TRBJ2-7	TGTGCCAGCACCCATGACAGGGACAACGAGCAGTACTTC	CASTHDRDNEQYF
TRBV5-1	TRBD1	many	TRBJ1-6	TGCGCCAGCAGCGATGGGGACAGGCACCTTAATTCACCCCTCCACTTT	CASSDGDRHLNSPLHF